The clone carrying this T cell receptor (beta chain) occurred once. V gave up 1 base and J gave up 2 bases, with 9 bases separating them. The CDR3 contains 15 residues. Germline V CDR1 and CDR2: MNHNS, SASEGT. These data are taken from a study of technical replicates of blood from four donors. Sequenced by immunoSEQ multiplex PCR; TCRdb stores in-frame clones only, minus some. The top ten clones hold 0.2% of a sample with about 81,000 clones, about 96% of them seen once. The rearrangement joins TRBV6-1 to TRBJ1-5; D gene ambiguous. The source of this sequence is a human donor in good health. The sequencing input was T cells isolated from PBMCs. CDR3 coding DNA: TGTGCCAGCAGTGAAGTCGGTTTTCGCAATCAGCCCCAGCATTTT. This encodes CASSEVGFRNQPQHF.